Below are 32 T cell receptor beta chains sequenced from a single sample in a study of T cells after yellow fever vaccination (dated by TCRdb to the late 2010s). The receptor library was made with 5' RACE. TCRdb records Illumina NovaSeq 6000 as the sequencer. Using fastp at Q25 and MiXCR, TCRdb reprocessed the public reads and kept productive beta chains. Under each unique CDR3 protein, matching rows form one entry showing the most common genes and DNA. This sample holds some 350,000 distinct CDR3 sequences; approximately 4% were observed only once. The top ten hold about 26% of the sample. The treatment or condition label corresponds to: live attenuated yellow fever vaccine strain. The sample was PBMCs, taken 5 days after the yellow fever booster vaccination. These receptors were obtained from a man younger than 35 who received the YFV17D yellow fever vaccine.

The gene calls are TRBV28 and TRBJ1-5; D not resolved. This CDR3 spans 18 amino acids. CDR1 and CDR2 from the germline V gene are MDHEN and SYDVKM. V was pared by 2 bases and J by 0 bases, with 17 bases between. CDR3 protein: CASSLIRRGRYSNQPQHF. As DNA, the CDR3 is TGTGCCAGCAGTTTAATTCGGCGGGGAAGGTATAGCAATCAGCCCCAGCATTTT. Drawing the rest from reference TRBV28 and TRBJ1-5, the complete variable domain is DVKVTQSSRYLVKRTGEKVFLECVQDMDHENMFWYRQDPGLGLRLIYFSYDVKMKEKGDIPEGYSVSREKKERFSLILESASTNQTSMYLCASSLIRRGRYSNQPQHFGDGTRLSIL.

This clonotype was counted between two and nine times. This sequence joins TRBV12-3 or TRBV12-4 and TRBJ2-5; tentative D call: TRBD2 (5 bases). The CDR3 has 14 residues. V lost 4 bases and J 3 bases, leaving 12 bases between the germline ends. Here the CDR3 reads CASSSGDGEETQYF. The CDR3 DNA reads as TGTGCCAGCAGTTCGGGTGACGGGGAAGAGACCCAGTACTTC.

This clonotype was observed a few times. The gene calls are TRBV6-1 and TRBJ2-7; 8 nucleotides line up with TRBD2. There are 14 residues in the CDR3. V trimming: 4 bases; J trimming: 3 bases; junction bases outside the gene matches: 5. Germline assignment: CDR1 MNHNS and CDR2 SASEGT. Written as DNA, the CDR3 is TGTGCCAGCAGTGTAGCGGGGAACGTCTACGAGCAGTACTTC. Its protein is CASSVAGNVYEQYF.

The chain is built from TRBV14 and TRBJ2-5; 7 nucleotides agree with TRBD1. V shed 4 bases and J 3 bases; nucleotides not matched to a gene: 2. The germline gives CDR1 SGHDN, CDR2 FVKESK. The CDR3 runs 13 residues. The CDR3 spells CASSRGQKETQYF. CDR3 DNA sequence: TGTGCCAGCAGCCGGGGACAGAAAGAGACCCAGTACTTC.

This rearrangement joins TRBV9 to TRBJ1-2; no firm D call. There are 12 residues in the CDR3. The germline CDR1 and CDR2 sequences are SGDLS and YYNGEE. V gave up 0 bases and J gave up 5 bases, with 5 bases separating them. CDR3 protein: CASSVEGYGYTF. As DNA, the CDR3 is TGTGCCAGCAGCGTAGAGGGATATGGCTACACCTTC.

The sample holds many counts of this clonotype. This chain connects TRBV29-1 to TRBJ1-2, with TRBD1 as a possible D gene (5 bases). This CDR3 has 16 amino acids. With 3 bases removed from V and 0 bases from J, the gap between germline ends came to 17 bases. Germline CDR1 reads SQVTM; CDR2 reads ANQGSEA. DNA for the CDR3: TGCAGCGTTGACCCCCGAGGGACGGAGCCTAACTATGGCTACACCTTC. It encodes CSVDPRGTEPNYGYTF.

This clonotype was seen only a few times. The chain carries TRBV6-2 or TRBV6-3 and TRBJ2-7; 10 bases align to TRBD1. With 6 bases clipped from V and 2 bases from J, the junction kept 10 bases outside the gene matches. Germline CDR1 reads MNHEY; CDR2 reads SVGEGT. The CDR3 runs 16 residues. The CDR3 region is CASSRGTGAVPYEQYV. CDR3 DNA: TGTGCCAGCAGCCGCGGGACAGGGGCCGTCCCCTACGAGCAGTACGTC.

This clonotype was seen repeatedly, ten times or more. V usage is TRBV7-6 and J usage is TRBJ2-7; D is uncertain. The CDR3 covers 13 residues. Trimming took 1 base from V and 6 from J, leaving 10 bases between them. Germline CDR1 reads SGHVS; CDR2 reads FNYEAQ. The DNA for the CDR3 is TGTGCCAGCAGCTTAGGGTCCGGGTTCGAGCAGTACTTC. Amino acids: CASSLGSGFEQYF.

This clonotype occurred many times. The CDR3 sequence: CSARDPSGGDEAFF. Here the CDR3 DNA reads TGCAGTGCTAGAGATCCCTCAGGGGGAGATGAAGCTTTCTTT. The chain links TRBV20-1 to TRBJ1-1, with TRBD1 matching over 7 bases. The CDR3 is 14 residues long. V trimming: 0 bases; J trimming: 7 bases; junction bases outside the gene matches: 8. Per germline, CDR1 DFQATT and CDR2 SNEGSKA (reference sequence).

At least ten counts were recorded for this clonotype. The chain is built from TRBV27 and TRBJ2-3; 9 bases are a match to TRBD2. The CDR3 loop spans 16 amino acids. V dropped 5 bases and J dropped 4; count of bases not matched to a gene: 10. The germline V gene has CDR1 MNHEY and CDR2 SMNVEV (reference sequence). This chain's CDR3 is CASSPRASGESDTQYF. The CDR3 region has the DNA TGTGCCAGCAGTCCCCGCGCTAGCGGGGAGTCAGATACGCAGTATTTT.

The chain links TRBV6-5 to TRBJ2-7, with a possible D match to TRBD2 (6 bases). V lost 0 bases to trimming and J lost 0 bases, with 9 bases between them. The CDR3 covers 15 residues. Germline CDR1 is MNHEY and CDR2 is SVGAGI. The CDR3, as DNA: TGTGCCAGCAGTTACTCGGGAGGATCCTCCTACGAGCAGTACTTC. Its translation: CASSYSGGSSYEQYF.

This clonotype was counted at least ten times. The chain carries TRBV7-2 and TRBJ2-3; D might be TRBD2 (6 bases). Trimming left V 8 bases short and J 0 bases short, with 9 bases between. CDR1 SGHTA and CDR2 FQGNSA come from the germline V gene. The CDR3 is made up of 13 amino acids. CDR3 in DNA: TGTGCCAGCTCGACTAGTAGCACAGATACGCAGTATTTT. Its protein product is CASSTSSTDTQYF.

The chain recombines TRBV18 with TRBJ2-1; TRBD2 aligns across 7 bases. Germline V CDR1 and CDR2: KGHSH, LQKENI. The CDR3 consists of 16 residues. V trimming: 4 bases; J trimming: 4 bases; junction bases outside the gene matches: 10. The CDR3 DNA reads TGTGCCAGCTCACAGGAGCTAGCGGATTGGTACAATGAGCAGTTCTTC. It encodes CASSQELADWYNEQFF.

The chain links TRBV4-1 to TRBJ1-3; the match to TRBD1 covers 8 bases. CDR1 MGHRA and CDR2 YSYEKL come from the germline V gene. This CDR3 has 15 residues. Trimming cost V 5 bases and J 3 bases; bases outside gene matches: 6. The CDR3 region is CASSRDRLLGNTIYF. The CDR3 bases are TGCGCCAGCAGCAGGGACAGGCTCCTTGGAAACACCATATATTTT.

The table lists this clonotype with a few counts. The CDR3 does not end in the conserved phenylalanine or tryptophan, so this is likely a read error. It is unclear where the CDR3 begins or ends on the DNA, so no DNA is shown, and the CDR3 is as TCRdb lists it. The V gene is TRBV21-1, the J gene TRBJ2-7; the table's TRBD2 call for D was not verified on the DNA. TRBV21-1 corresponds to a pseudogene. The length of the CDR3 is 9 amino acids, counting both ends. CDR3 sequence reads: CASSKGPGP.

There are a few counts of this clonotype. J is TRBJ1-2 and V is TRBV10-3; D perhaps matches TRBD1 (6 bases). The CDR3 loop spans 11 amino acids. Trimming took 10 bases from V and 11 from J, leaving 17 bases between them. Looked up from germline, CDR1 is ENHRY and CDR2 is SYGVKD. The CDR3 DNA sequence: TGTGCCACCGGTAACAGGGAGGATTACACCTTC. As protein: CATGNREDYTF.

CDR3 sequence: CASSNGQGSYEQYF. The CDR3 DNA reads as TGCGCCAGCAGCAACGGACAGGGATCCTACGAGCAGTACTTC. The chain links TRBV5-1 to TRBJ2-7; 8 bases line up with TRBD1. This CDR3 contains 14 residues. The germline gives CDR1 SGHRS, CDR2 YFSETQ. V trimming: 4 bases; J trimming: 1 base; junction bases outside the gene matches: 4.

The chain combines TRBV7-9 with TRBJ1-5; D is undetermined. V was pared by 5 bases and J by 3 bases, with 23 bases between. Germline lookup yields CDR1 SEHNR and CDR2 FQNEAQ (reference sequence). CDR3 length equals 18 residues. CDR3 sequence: CASSPAGRDAGFNQPQHF. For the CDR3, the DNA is TGTGCCAGCAGCCCAGCGGGTCGGGATGCGGGGTTCAATCAGCCCCAGCATTTT.

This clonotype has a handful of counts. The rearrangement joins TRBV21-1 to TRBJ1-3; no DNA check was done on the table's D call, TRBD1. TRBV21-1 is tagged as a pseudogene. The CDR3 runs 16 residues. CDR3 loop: CASSKDSPLSGNTIYF. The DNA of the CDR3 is TGTGCCAGCAGCAAGGACAGTCCCCTCTCTGGAAACACCATATATTTT.

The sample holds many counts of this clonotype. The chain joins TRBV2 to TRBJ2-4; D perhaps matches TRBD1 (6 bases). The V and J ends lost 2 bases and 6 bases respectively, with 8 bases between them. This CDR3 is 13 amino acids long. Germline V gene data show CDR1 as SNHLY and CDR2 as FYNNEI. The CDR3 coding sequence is TGTGCCAGCAGTGAAACAGGGAGAAACATTCAGTACTTC. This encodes CASSETGRNIQYF.

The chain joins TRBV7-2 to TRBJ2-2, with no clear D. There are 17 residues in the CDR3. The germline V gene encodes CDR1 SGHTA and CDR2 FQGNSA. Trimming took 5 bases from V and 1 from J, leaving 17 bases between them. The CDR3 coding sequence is TGTGCCAGCAGCCGGCAGCCCATTACCCAGAACACCGGGGAGCTGTTTTTT. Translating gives CASSRQPITQNTGELFF.

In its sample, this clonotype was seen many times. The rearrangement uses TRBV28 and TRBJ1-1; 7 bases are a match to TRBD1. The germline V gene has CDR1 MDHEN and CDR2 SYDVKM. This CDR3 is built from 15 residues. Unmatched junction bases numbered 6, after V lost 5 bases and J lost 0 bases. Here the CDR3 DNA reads TGTGCCAGCAGTCCCCCCGGGACAGTGAACACTGAAGCTTTCTTT. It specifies CASSPPGTVNTEAFF.

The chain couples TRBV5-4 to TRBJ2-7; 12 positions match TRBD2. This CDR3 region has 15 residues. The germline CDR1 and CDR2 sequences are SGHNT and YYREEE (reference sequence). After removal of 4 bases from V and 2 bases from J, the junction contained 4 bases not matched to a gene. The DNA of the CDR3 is TGTGCCAGCAGCGATCCTAGCGGGGGGGCCTACGAGCAGTACTTC. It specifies CASSDPSGGAYEQYF. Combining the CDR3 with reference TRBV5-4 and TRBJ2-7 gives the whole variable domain ETGVTQSPTHLIKTRGQQVTLRCSSQSGHNTVSWYQQALGQGPQFIFQYYREEENGRGNFPPRFSGLQFPNYSSELNVNALELDDSALYLCASSDPSGGAYEQYFGPGTRLTVT.

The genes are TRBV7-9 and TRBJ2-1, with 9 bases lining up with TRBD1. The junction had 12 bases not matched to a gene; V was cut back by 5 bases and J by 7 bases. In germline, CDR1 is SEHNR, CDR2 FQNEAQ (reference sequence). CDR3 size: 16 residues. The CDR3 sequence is CASSPGTGTEINEQFF. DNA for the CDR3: TGTGCCAGCAGCCCAGGGACAGGGACGGAGATAAATGAGCAGTTCTTC. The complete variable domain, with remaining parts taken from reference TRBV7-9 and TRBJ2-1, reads DTGVSQNPRHKITKRGQNVTFRCDPISEHNRLYWYRQTLGQGPEFLTYFQNEAQLEKSRLLSDRFSAERPKGSFSTLEIQRTEQGDSAMYLCASSPGTGTEINEQFFGPGTRLTVL.

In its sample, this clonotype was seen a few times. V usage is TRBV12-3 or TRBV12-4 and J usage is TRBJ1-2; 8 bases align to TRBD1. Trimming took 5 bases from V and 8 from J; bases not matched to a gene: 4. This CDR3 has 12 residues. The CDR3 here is CASSQGQGGYTF. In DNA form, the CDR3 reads TGTGCCAGCAGTCAAGGACAGGGAGGCTACACCTTC.

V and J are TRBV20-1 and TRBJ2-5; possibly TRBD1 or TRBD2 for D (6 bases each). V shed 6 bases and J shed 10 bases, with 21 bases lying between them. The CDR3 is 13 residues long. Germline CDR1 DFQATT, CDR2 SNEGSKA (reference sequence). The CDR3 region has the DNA TGCAGTGCCAGTTCGGGACCGAGGGGGGTCCAGTACTTC. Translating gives CSASSGPRGVQYF.

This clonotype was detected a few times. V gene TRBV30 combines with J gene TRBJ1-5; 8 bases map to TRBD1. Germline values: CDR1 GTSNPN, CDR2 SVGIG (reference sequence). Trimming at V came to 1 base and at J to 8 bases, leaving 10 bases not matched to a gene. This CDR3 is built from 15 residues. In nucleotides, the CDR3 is TGTGCCTGGAGTGCAGCCGGGACAGGTGGCAAGCCCCAGCATTTT. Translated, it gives CAWSAAGTGGKPQHF.

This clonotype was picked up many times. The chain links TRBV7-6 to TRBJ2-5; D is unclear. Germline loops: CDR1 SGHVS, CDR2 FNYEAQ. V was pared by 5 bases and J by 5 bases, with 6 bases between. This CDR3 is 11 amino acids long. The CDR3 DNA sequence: TGTGCCAGCAGCCAGATGGAGACCCAGTACTTC. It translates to CASSQMETQYF.

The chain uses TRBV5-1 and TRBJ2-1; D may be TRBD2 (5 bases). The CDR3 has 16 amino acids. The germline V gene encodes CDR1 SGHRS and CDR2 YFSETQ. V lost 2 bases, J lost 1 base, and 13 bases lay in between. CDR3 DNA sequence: TGCGCCAGCAGCTTAGTAATAGCGAGGTCCTACAATGAGCAGTTCTTC. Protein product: CASSLVIARSYNEQFF.

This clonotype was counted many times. The CDR3 reads CASSREGNQPQHF. Here the CDR3 DNA reads TGCGCCAGCAGTCGGGAGGGCAATCAGCCCCAGCATTTT. This chain links TRBV5-1 with TRBJ1-5; D unresolved. V lost 5 bases, J lost 2 bases, and 8 bases lay in between. The germline V gene encodes CDR1 SGHRS and CDR2 YFSETQ. The CDR3 runs to 13 residues.

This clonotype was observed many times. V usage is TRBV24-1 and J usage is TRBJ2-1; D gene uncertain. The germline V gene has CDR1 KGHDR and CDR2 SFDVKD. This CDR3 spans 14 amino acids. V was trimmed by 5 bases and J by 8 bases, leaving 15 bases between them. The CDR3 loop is CATSVRLGEDEQFF. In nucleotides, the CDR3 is TGTGCCACCAGTGTTCGCCTTGGGGAAGATGAGCAGTTCTTC.

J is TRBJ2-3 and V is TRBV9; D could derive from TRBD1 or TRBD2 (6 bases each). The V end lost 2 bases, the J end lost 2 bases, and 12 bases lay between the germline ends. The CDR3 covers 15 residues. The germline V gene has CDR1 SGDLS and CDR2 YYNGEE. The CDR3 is CASSVTGAHTDTQYF. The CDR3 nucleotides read TGTGCCAGCAGCGTGACGGGGGCCCACACAGATACGCAGTATTTT. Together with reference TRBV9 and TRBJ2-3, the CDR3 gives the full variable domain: DSGVTQTPKHLITATGQRVTLRCSPRSGDLSVYWYQQSLDQGLQFLIQYYNGEERAKGNILERFSAQQFPDLHSELNLSSLELGDSALYFCASSVTGAHTDTQYFGPGTRLTVL.